This TCR beta chain was observed in a study of cytomegalovirus exposure and HLA in healthy donors. About the study: Membership in the Caucasian-associated ancestry cluster was found for about four fifths of 300 to 500 genotyped donors.

Study-level results: An analysis that came later showed most CMV-associated TCR beta chains appearing HLA-restricted. Among the most significant clusters, several appeared linked to common viral pathogens in a later analysis. Accurate prediction of HLA-A and HLA-B alleles (for most subjects) was reportedly achieved from TCR beta sequences.

The germline V gene has CDR1 SGHRS and CDR2 YFSETQ. The CDR3 runs 18 residues. J was trimmed by 8 bases and V by 0 bases; bases with no gene match: 19. The PCR was carried out with 60 Vbeta primers and 13 Jbeta primers. Generated by immunoSEQ multiplex PCR, the TCRdb table keeps only in-frame clones and is missing some. The data show 150,000 to 200,000 clones, more than 70% seen once. Remarks on this clone: Its antigen is currently unknown.

The receptor was isolated from a girl aged 5 to 17 in good health and CMV-seropositive. Sequenced material: PBMCs. The chain links TRBV5-1 to TRBJ2-7; 8 bases map to TRBD1. Here the CDR3 DNA reads TGCGCCAGCAGCTTGGAGACAGGGGCCGGTGTGGGAGCGAGGAAGCAGTACTTC. It is translated as CASSLETGAGVGARKQYF.